This passage covers 29 T cell receptor beta chains from one sample sequenced in a study of Ad26.COV2.S vaccination and SARS-CoV-2 variants (dated by TCRdb to the early 2020s). Receptor libraries were prepared by the immunoSEQ multiplex PCR assay. TCRdb took this table from immuneACCESS and kept in-frame rearrangements with V and J called. Such tables lack part of the clones; where checked against another copy, unresolved V genes explain under half of the gap, and the rest is unexplained. This sample is represented by about 260,000 clones; roughly 85% of them were singletons. Jointly, the top ten make up less than 3.5% of the sample. The treatment or condition label on this specimen signifies: some 20 received Ad26.COV2.S at low or high dose, single or two shots; five or six received placebo; per-sample allocation not given. Repertoires of vaccine and placebo recipients were sequenced from samples taken on day 63 after the first injection.

The source material was peripheral blood, sampled in a trial of Ad26.COV2.S vaccine versus placebo. The origin of the receptors is a person between 18 and 65 years old who received the Ad26.COV2.S COVID-19 vaccine or a placebo.

The rearrangement links TRBV5-6 to TRBJ1-4; tentatively, D is TRBD1 (6 bases). Per the germline V gene, CDR1 is SGHDT and CDR2 is YYEEEE. V shed 7 bases and J shed 7 bases, with 17 bases lying between them. The CDR3 extends over 14 amino acids. As DNA, the CDR3 is TGTGCCAGCTCCCCAGGGGACCGTATTGAAAAACTGTTTTTT. This encodes CASSPGDRIEKLFF.

This chain uses TRBV6-2 or TRBV6-3 with TRBJ1-5, with unresolved D. CDR1 and CDR2 (germline): MNHEY, SVGEGT. This CDR3 region has 12 residues. V lost 5 bases and J 6 bases, leaving 8 bases between the germline ends. This chain's CDR3 is CASSPPGQPQHF. Here the CDR3 DNA reads TGTGCCAGCAGTCCCCCGGGTCAGCCCCAGCATTTT.

This chain joins TRBV19 and TRBJ1-6; D perhaps matches TRBD1 (6 bases). V was trimmed by 4 bases and J by 10 bases, leaving 11 bases between them. This CDR3 comprises 13 residues. Per germline, CDR1 LNHDA and CDR2 SQIVND (reference sequence). The CDR3 region is CASSTQGKSPLHF. The CDR3 DNA follows: TGTGCCAGTAGTACTCAGGGGAAGTCACCCCTCCACTTT. The variable domain in full, completed from reference TRBV19 and TRBJ1-6, reads DGGITQSPKYLFRKEGQNVTLSCEQNLNHDAMYWYRQDPGQGLRLIYYSQIVNDFQKGDIAEGYSVSREKKESFPLTVTSAQKNPTAFYLCASSTQGKSPLHFGNGTRLTVT.

As DNA, the CDR3 is TGTGCCAGCAGCTTGGCCCCGAACACTGAAGCTTTCTTT. This translates into CASSLAPNTEAFF. This sequence joins TRBV5-8 and TRBJ1-1; D is ambiguous. CDR1 SGHTS and CDR2 YDEGEE come from the germline V gene. V gave up 0 bases and J gave up 1 base, with 4 bases separating them. This CDR3 comprises 13 residues.

This clone was counted only a few times. The chain joins TRBV15 to TRBJ1-1; tentatively, D is TRBD1 (5 bases). Germline loops: CDR1 LNHNV, CDR2 YYDKDF (reference sequence). CDR3 size: 13 residues. Trimming left V 8 bases short and J 6 bases short, with 16 bases between. CDR3 loop: CATGAGVRSEAFF. The CDR3 nucleotides read TGTGCCACCGGAGCGGGGGTCCGGTCTGAAGCTTTCTTT.

The CDR3: CASSQVLGLAGGNQETQYF. In nucleotides, the CDR3 is TGCGCCAGCAGCCAAGTTTTGGGTCTAGCGGGAGGGAACCAAGAGACCCAGTACTTC. The chain links TRBV4-1 to TRBJ2-5; 12 nucleotides align to TRBD2. Looked up from germline, CDR1 is MGHRA and CDR2 is YSYEKL. The trim removed 1 base at V and 0 bases at J, leaving 9 bases unmatched. This CDR3 spans 19 amino acids.

The J gene is TRBJ1-5, the V gene TRBV6-2 or TRBV6-3; D unclear. With 6 bases removed from V and 10 bases from J, the gap between germline ends came to 13 bases. Looked up from germline, CDR1 is MNHEY and CDR2 is SVGEGT. The CDR3 totals 12 residues. The CDR3 here is CASSSQSGPQHF. The CDR3 DNA is TGTGCCAGCAGCTCGCAATCGGGTCCCCAGCATTTT.

The chain uses TRBV19 and TRBJ2-3; 8 nucleotides match TRBD1. The V segment lost 5 bases and the J segment 2 bases; nucleotides outside the gene matches: 3. Germline V lookup: CDR1 LNHDA, CDR2 SQIVND (reference sequence). The CDR3 loop spans 14 amino acids. Here the CDR3 reads CASSPDRDTDTQYF. The CDR3 DNA is TGTGCCAGTAGTCCGGACAGGGACACAGATACGCAGTATTTT.

The J gene is TRBJ2-1, the V gene TRBV6-2 or TRBV6-3; D is unclear. CDR1 is MNHEY and CDR2 is SVGEGT in the germline V gene. The CDR3 contains 11 residues. V lost 3 bases and J lost 15, with 12 bases in between. The DNA for the CDR3 is TGTGCCAGCAGTTATGGCGCCATCGGGTTCTTC. Protein: CASSYGAIGFF.

This chain links TRBV7-2 with TRBJ2-3; 9 nucleotides match TRBD1. The length of the CDR3 is 19 residues. CDR1 is SGHTA and CDR2 is FQGNSA in the germline V gene. The V and J ends lost 4 bases and 3 bases, in that order; junction bases with no gene match: 17. The CDR3 here is CASSSPRRSGTGQTDTQYF. The DNA for the CDR3 is TGTGCCAGCAGCTCCCCGAGGAGATCCGGGACAGGGCAAACAGATACGCAGTATTTT.

The V call is TRBV15, the J call TRBJ2-7, with 7 bases matching TRBD1. Per germline, CDR1 LNHNV and CDR2 YYDKDF (reference sequence). This CDR3 is 16 amino acids long. The V segment lost 3 bases and the J segment 0 bases; nucleotides outside the gene matches: 8. CDR3 region: CATSRPGTAISYEQYF. Here the CDR3 DNA reads TGTGCCACCAGCAGGCCCGGGACAGCAATCTCCTACGAGCAGTACTTC.

This sequence joins TRBV4-1 and TRBJ1-2, with D uncertain. The germline V gene encodes CDR1 MGHRA and CDR2 YSYEKL. This CDR3 is 11 amino acids long. V lost 3 bases, J lost 7 bases, and 6 bases lay in between. CDR3 region: CASSHAAGYTF. The CDR3 DNA is TGCGCCAGCAGCCATGCAGCTGGCTACACCTTC.

This chain connects TRBV4-1 to TRBJ2-3; D may be TRBD1 or TRBD2 (5 bases each). The ends were cut back, 0 bases at V and 3 bases at J, with 19 bases in the middle. The germline V gene encodes CDR1 MGHRA and CDR2 YSYEKL. This CDR3 is built from 18 residues. CDR3 amino acids: CASSQDSAFRGATDTQYF. CDR3 bases: TGCGCCAGCAGCCAAGATAGCGCATTTAGGGGCGCGACAGATACGCAGTATTTT.

V usage is TRBV10-3 and J usage is TRBJ1-2; the match to TRBD1 covers 9 bases. The V gene's germline CDR1 is ENHRY and CDR2 SYGVKD. The CDR3 length is 16 residues. V dropped 2 bases and J dropped 7; count of bases not matched to a gene: 11. The CDR3 here is CAISEQLTGGLRGYTF. CDR3 DNA sequence: TGTGCCATCAGTGAGCAGCTAACAGGGGGCTTGCGTGGCTACACCTTC.

The chain employs TRBV5-1 and TRBJ2-5; D unclear. Germline CDR1 SGHRS, CDR2 YFSETQ. CDR3 length equals 13 residues. With 8 bases removed from V and 7 bases from J, the gap between germline ends came to 18 bases. CDR3 protein: CASSPESMGTQYF. CDR3 sequence (DNA): TGCGCCAGTTCGCCGGAGTCCATGGGGACCCAGTACTTC. Drawing the rest from reference TRBV5-1 and TRBJ2-5, the complete variable domain is KAGVTQTPRYLIKTRGQQVTLSCSPISGHRSVSWYQQTPGQGLQFLFEYFSETQRNKGNFPGRFSGRQFSNSRSEMNVSTLELGDSALYLCASSPESMGTQYFGPGTRLLVL.

The chain links TRBV21-1 to TRBJ2-2. TRBV21-1 is described as a pseudogene. The CDR3 length is 11 residues. DNA of the CDR3: TGTGCCAGCAGCGCTGCCGGGGAGCTGTTTTTT. This translates into CASSAAGELFF.

This chain uses TRBV5-1 with TRBJ2-2; D uncertain. Germline V gives CDR1 SGHRS, CDR2 YFSETQ. This CDR3 comprises 16 residues. Trimming removed 5 bases at V and 2 bases at J, with 16 bases between. The CDR3, as DNA: TGCGCCAGCAGTTCGACCCCGGCGTCAAACACCGGGGAGCTGTTTTTT. This codes for CASSSTPASNTGELFF.

The genes are TRBV27 and TRBJ2-2, with a tentative D call TRBD1 (5 bases). Trimming shortened V by 1 base and J by 1 base, and 10 bases separated the two germline ends. The CDR3 has 16 amino acids. The germline gives CDR1 MNHEY, CDR2 SMNVEV (reference sequence). This CDR3 reads CASSLLDTLNTGELFF. CDR3 in DNA: TGTGCCAGCAGTTTATTGGACACCTTGAACACCGGGGAGCTGTTTTTT.

The genes are TRBV28 and TRBJ1-4; 8 bases are shared with TRBD1. This CDR3 region has 16 residues. Trimming at V came to 6 bases and at J to 9 bases, leaving 15 bases not matched to a gene. Germline loops: CDR1 MDHEN, CDR2 SYDVKM. CDR3 sequence (DNA): TGTGCCAGCAGGTTACATCCCGGGACAGGAGGGAAAAAACTGTTTTTT. This gives the protein CASRLHPGTGGKKLFF.

The sample holds a few counts of this clone. The rearrangement links TRBV4-3 to TRBJ1-6; TRBD1 matches 7 bases. The V and J ends lost 4 bases and 7 bases, in that order; junction bases with no gene match: 4. Germline V gene sequence: CDR1 LGHNA, CDR2 YSLEER. CDR3 size: 14 residues. DNA of the CDR3: TGCGCCAGCAGCCGGGGACAGACCAATTCACCCCTCCACTTT. As protein: CASSRGQTNSPLHF.

This chain's CDR3 is CASSQWGLGDTGELFF. The CDR3 DNA reads as TGTGCCAGCAGCCAATGGGGGCTAGGAGACACCGGGGAGCTGTTTTTT. This chain links TRBV3-1 (or the pseudogene TRBV3-2) with TRBJ2-2, with a possible D match to TRBD1 (6 bases). Looked up from germline, CDR1 is LGHDT and CDR2 is YNNKEL (reference sequence). CDR3 length: 16 amino acids. Trimming pared 2 bases from V and 3 bases from J, leaving 13 bases between.

J is TRBJ2-7 and V is TRBV27; the D is unclear. Trimming cost V 6 bases and J 1 base, with 16 bases left between them. Germline CDR1 reads MNHEY; CDR2 reads SMNVEV (reference sequence). The CDR3 is made up of 15 amino acids. CDR3 sequence (DNA): TGTGCCAGCAGCCCGACAATAACGGCTTCCTACGAGCAGTACTTC. This translates into CASSPTITASYEQYF.

The V and J genes are TRBV19 and TRBJ1-5; D not certain. The germline V gene encodes CDR1 LNHDA and CDR2 SQIVND (reference sequence). Trimming removed 2 bases at V and 0 bases at J, with 8 bases between. The CDR3 is 15 amino acids. This CDR3 is CASSITATSNQPQHF. CDR3 nucleotide sequence: TGTGCCAGTAGTATAACAGCTACTAGCAATCAGCCCCAGCATTTT.

The J gene is TRBJ1-5, the V gene TRBV4-2; possibly TRBD1 for D (5 bases). CDR3 size: 16 residues. From germline, CDR1 is LGHNA and CDR2 YNFKEQ. Trimming stripped 0 bases from V and 3 bases from J, with 12 bases between. CDR3 in amino acids: CASSQDKGQTNQPQHF. The CDR3 bases are TGTGCCAGCAGCCAAGATAAGGGGCAGACCAATCAGCCCCAGCATTTT.

This clone was counted between two and nine times. The same CDR3 also results from other DNA sequences found in this sample. V and J are TRBV19 and TRBJ2-3; D is ambiguous. The CDR3 length is 11 residues. V gave up 1 base and J gave up 6 bases, with 2 bases separating them. CDR1 and CDR2 from the germline V gene are LNHDA and SQIVND (reference sequence). The CDR3 here is CASSIGDTQYF. The CDR3 DNA reads TGTGCCAGTAGTATAGGGGATACGCAGTATTTT.

The V gene is TRBV3-1 (or the pseudogene TRBV3-2), the J gene TRBJ2-1; TRBD2 aligns across 8 bases. CDR1 is LGHDT and CDR2 is YNNKEL in the germline V gene (reference sequence). The ends lost 1 base at V and 6 bases at J; junction bases unmatched: 5. This CDR3 contains 15 residues. In nucleotides, the CDR3 is TGTGCCAGCAGCCAAGCCGGGACTAGTTCCAATGAGCAGTTCTTC. Translation gives CASSQAGTSSNEQFF.

This chain connects TRBV7-9 to TRBJ1-1; 7 bases line up with TRBD1. J was trimmed by 0 bases and V by 6 bases; bases with no gene match: 7. The CDR3 covers 15 residues. Germline V gene sequence: CDR1 SEHNR, CDR2 FQNEAQ (reference sequence). The CDR3 is CASRPRQGLNTEAFF. In DNA, the CDR3 is TGTGCCAGCAGACCGAGACAGGGACTGAACACTGAAGCTTTCTTT.

This chain connects TRBV5-1 to TRBJ2-7; TRBD1 agrees at 7 bases. Germline assignment: CDR1 SGHRS and CDR2 YFSETQ. With V trimmed by 3 bases and J by 3 bases, 6 bases remained unmatched. The CDR3 contains 14 residues. This CDR3 reads CASSWTGSGYEQYF. In DNA form, the CDR3 reads TGCGCCAGCAGCTGGACAGGCTCCGGCTACGAGCAGTACTTC.

The chain has TRBV10-3 and TRBJ2-1; the match to TRBD2 covers 7 bases. This CDR3 spans 15 amino acids. The J segment lost 7 bases and the V segment lost 4 bases, leaving 10 bases of the junction unmatched. The germline CDR1 and CDR2 sequences are ENHRY and SYGVKD. CDR3 sequence: CAISVVGGPSNEQFF. In DNA, the CDR3 is TGTGCCATCAGTGTAGTGGGAGGGCCTTCGAATGAGCAGTTCTTC.